The clone carrying this T cell receptor beta chain came up a few times. The data derive from a study of blood T cell repertoires in COVID-19. The overall study: The samples span acute and convalescent COVID-19 from the United States, Italy and Spain. The cDNA or gDNA used as material had been derived from T cells, B-cell-depleted T cells, or PBMCs.

Germline-derived CDR1 and CDR2 are LNHDA and SQIVND (reference sequence). This CDR3 comprises 14 residues. Trimming removed 4 bases from V and 4 bases from J, with 11 bases in between. Cohort 3 donors counted as recovered after two negative PCRs, clearance, or resolved symptoms. Per the study methods: For nucleated cells, counts were estimated from reference gene primer amplification. TCRdb keeps only in-frame clones here, not all; method: immunoSEQ multiplex PCR. V and J calls and clone size are copied from that table; D and trimming were computed from the DNA. Among about 390,000 clones listed, roughly 89% were seen once.

Sample: PBMCs or T cells enriched from blood (not recorded which). This TCR came from a woman aged 50 to 65 who had recovered from COVID-19. J is TRBJ1-5 and V is TRBV19; D is ambiguous. The CDR3 region has the DNA TGTGCCAGTAGTACCCCACACCCGAATCAGCCCCAGCATTTT. This encodes CASSTPHPNQPQHF. Combining the CDR3 with reference TRBV19 and TRBJ1-5 gives the whole variable domain DGGITQSPKYLFRKEGQNVTLSCEQNLNHDAMYWYRQDPGQGLRLIYYSQIVNDFQKGDIAEGYSVSREKKESFPLTVTSAQKNPTAFYLCASSTPHPNQPQHFGDGTRLSIL.